The 5 T cell receptor beta chains below were found in one sample sequenced in a study of cytomegalovirus exposure and HLA in healthy donors. Primers for the PCR totalled 60 Vbeta and 13 Jbeta. Sequencing used immunoSEQ multiplex PCR; TCRdb keeps in-frame clones, though not all of them. The repertoire holds 200,000 or so clones, with approximately 79% as singletons. The source material was PBMCs. Receptors originate from a girl aged 2 to 9 in good health and CMV-seronegative.

CDR3 nucleotide sequence: TGTGCCAGCAGTGAAAGGGAGCTTCCTAACACTGAAGCTTTCTTT. Translation: CASSERELPNTEAFF. V gene TRBV2 combines with J gene TRBJ1-1, with D unclear. Germline assignment: CDR1 SNHLY and CDR2 FYNNEI. CDR3 length: 15 amino acids. Trimming pared 2 bases from V and 2 bases from J, leaving 12 bases between.

The chain uses TRBV6-5 and TRBJ2-7, with a tentative D call TRBD1 (5 bases). Trimming removed 5 bases from V and 2 bases from J, with 16 bases in between. The CDR3 spans 15 residues. Germline-derived CDR1 and CDR2 are MNHEY and SVGAGI. The CDR3, as DNA: TGTGCCAGCAGTCCCTTTGCAGGGTCCCCCTACGAGCAGTACTTC. Translating it yields CASSPFAGSPYEQYF.

The chain uses TRBV5-6 and TRBJ2-7; 10 bases map to TRBD2. The germline V gene encodes CDR1 SGHDT and CDR2 YYEEEE. V shed 5 bases, J shed 2 bases, and the junction held 4 bases outside the gene matches. This CDR3 has 14 amino acids. In nucleotides, the CDR3 is TGTGCCAGCAGTATACTAGCGGGACCCTACGAGCAGTACTTC. Protein sequence: CASSILAGPYEQYF.

V gene TRBV5-4 combines with J gene TRBJ2-3; 9 bases are shared with TRBD2. J lost 1 base, V lost 0 bases, and 0 bases had no gene match. Germline CDR1 and CDR2: SGHNT and YYREEE (reference sequence). The CDR3 has 15 amino acids. DNA of the CDR3: TGTGCCAGCAGCTTGGTAGCGGGGGGCACAGATACGCAGTATTTT. Translating gives CASSLVAGGTDTQYF.

V is TRBV5-1 and J is TRBJ2-7; 10 bases agree with TRBD2. Germline CDR1 reads SGHRS; CDR2 reads YFSETQ. The CDR3 has 15 residues. After removal of 4 bases from V and 7 bases from J, the junction contained 11 bases not matched to a gene. The chain's CDR3 is CASSQTVAGGGEQYF. The CDR3 coding sequence is TGCGCCAGCAGCCAGACGGTAGCGGGGGGAGGAGAGCAGTACTTC.